The 3 T cell receptor beta chains below come from one sample, sequenced in a study of response to subunit inactivated influenza vaccine. Each CDR3 protein is one row after TCRdb ran MiXCR on the RT-PCR reads. The repertoire includes roughly 500,000 distinct CDR3 sequences, 25% of them detected once, and 1.5% to 2% sits in the top ten. The specimen was CD4+ T cells sorted from PBMCs, collected 5 days after vaccination. Receptor source: a man in his forties or fifties who received an inactivated influenza vaccine.

This clonotype was seen only a few times. The chain employs TRBV7-8 and TRBJ2-3, with TRBD2 identical over 8 bases. CDR3 size: 15 residues. Trimming at V came to 6 bases and at J to 6 bases, leaving 11 bases not matched to a gene. Germline CDR1 reads SGHVS; CDR2 reads FQNEAQ. The CDR3 DNA sequence: TGTGCCAGCAGATTTCGGGAGGGAGTGGCGGATACGCAGTATTTT. This sequence encodes CASRFREGVADTQYF.

This chain joins TRBV9 and TRBJ2-3, with 7 bases lining up with TRBD2. The CDR3 consists of 17 residues. Germline CDR1 reads SGDLS; CDR2 reads YYNGEE. After removal of 4 bases from V and 1 base from J, the junction contained 12 bases not matched to a gene. CDR3 sequence (DNA): TGTGCCAGCAGCTCTACTCCGACGGGAGGAGGCACAGATACGCAGTATTTT. This sequence encodes CASSSTPTGGGTDTQYF.

The chain couples TRBV15 to TRBJ2-5; D unresolved. CDR1 and CDR2 from the germline V gene are LNHNV and YYDKDF (reference sequence). The CDR3 loop spans 14 amino acids. Trimming took off 1 base at V and 5 bases at J, with 11 bases between the two ends. For the CDR3, the DNA is TGTGCCACCAGCAGAGGAAGGGTTATGGAGACCCAGTACTTC. It codes for CATSRGRVMETQYF.